The rows below give T cell receptor beta chains drawn from one sample of a study of human T cells and chemical hapten exposure. TCRdb itself ran the RACE reads through MiXCR, one entry per CDR3 protein. The sample contains 180,000 or so distinct CDR3 sequences, around 30% of which appear only once. The sequencing used whole blood, collected in connection with sensitization to the hapten diphenylcyclopropenone (DPC). The receptors originated from a woman aged 30 to 39 with alopecia areata. Some clones in this sample may be carry-over from other donors' samples. The CDR3 runs from the conserved cysteine through the conserved F or W. Each record gives: V gene, clone size, CDR3 length, D gene, J gene, CDR3 protein, CDR3 DNA. D genes are given only for firm matches. Clone size appears in some rows only: once, few, many, or a class for an expanded clone.

TRBV28	few	13	NA	TRBJ1-1	CASSRTGRGEAFF	TGTGCCAGCAGTAGAACAGGAAGGGGAGAAGCTTTCTTT
TRBV29-1	NA	16	NA	TRBJ2-3	CSVERDTRSSTDTQYF	TGCAGCGTTGAGCGGGACACCCGATCTAGCACAGATACGCAGTATTTT
TRBV6-5	once	17	TRBD1	TRBJ1-2	CASSQGRPGQGIHGYTF	TGTGCCAGCAGCCAGGGCCGGCCGGGACAGGGGATCCATGGCTACACCTTC
TRBV9	NA	16	TRBD2	TRBJ2-1	CASSSRGSGGIYEQFF	TGTGCCAGCAGCTCCAGAGGGAGCGGGGGCATATATGAGCAGTTCTTC
TRBV6-2/TRBV6-3	NA	16	TRBD2	TRBJ2-1	CASSYRGLAADNEQFF	TGTGCCAGCAGTTACCGGGGACTAGCGGCTGACAATGAGCAGTTCTTC
TRBV28	NA	17	TRBD1	TRBJ2-6	CASSPGQGWAGANVLTF	TGTGCCAGCAGCCCGGGACAGGGATGGGCTGGGGCCAACGTCCTGACTTTC
TRBV21-1	NA	13	NA	TRBJ1-5	CASSSACNQPQHF	TGTGCCAGCAGCAGCGCCTGCAATCAGCCCCAGCATTTT
TRBV7-9	NA	14	TRBD1	TRBJ1-1	CASSTPGGPAEAFF	TGTGCCAGCAGCACTCCAGGGGGCCCCGCTGAAGCTTTCTTT
TRBV29-1	NA	14	NA	TRBJ2-7	CSVRASGNSYEQYF	TGCAGCGTCCGCGCGAGCGGCAACTCCTACGAGCAGTACTTC
TRBV2	NA	14	NA	TRBJ2-2	CASSVARHTGELFF	TGTGCCAGCAGTGTTGCGCGGCACACCGGGGAGCTGTTTTTT
TRBV4-1	NA	15	NA	TRBJ2-7	CASSQGAGPSYEQYF	TGCGCCAGCAGCCAGGGGGCGGGGCCCTCCTACGAGCAGTACTTC
TRBV7-2	few	15	TRBD1	TRBJ1-6	CASTLRQGARSPLHF	TGTGCCAGCACCTTGAGACAGGGGGCGCGTTCACCCCTCCACTTT
TRBV9	NA	13	NA	TRBJ2-2	CASSEVGAVELFF	TGTGCCAGCAGCGAAGTGGGGGCCGTGGAGCTGTTTTTT
TRBV11-1	few	16	NA	TRBJ2-1	CASSPPGKGPFNEQFF	TGTGCCAGCAGTCCCCCCGGGAAGGGGCCTTTCAATGAGCAGTTCTTC
TRBV15	NA	16	NA	TRBJ2-3	CATSRDLNRITDTQYF	TGTGCCACCAGCAGAGATCTGAACAGAATCACAGATACGCAGTATTTT
TRBV6-1	NA	16	TRBD2	TRBJ2-5	CASNTGTSDPQETQYF	TGTGCCAGCAACACCGGGACTAGCGATCCTCAAGAGACCCAGTACTTC
TRBV29-1	NA	14	NA	TRBJ2-1	CSVEDRGVRDEQFF	TGCAGCGTTGAAGATAGGGGGGTACGGGATGAGCAGTTCTTC
TRBV20-1	many	12	TRBD1	TRBJ1-2	CSALGGGYGYTF	TGCAGTGCCCTAGGGGGCGGCTATGGCTACACCTTC
TRBV12-3/TRBV12-4	NA	12	NA	TRBJ2-7	CASSLWGDEQYF	TGTGCCAGCAGTTTATGGGGTGACGAGCAGTACTTC
TRBV29-1	few	13	TRBD1	TRBJ2-7	CSVTGQGFGEQYF	TGCAGCGTCACGGGACAGGGGTTCGGCGAGCAGTACTTC
TRBV6-5	few	13	NA	TRBJ1-5	CASRYGRNQPQHF	TGTGCCAGCAGGTACGGCCGGAATCAGCCCCAGCATTTT
TRBV28	NA	17	TRBD2	TRBJ2-5	CASRSFRLARYQETQYF	TGTGCCAGCAGAAGCTTCAGACTAGCGCGTTACCAAGAGACCCAGTACTTC
TRBV5-5	few	19	NA	TRBJ1-5	CASSLSPQAPLVSNQPQHF	TGTGCCAGCAGCTTGAGCCCCCAGGCCCCTTTAGTGAGCAATCAGCCCCAGCATTTT
TRBV5-5	many	18	TRBD2	TRBJ2-1	CASSLGLAGGGSYNEQFF	TGTGCCAGCAGCTTGGGACTAGCGGGAGGGGGGTCCTACAATGAGCAGTTCTTC
TRBV15	NA	14	NA	TRBJ1-6	CATSRYSLNSPLHF	TGTGCCACCAGCAGGTACAGTCTTAATTCACCCCTCCACTTT
TRBV15	NA	14	NA	TRBJ1-5	CATSKGGSNQPQHF	TGTGCCACCAGCAAAGGGGGTAGCAATCAGCCCCAGCATTTT
TRBV11-3	NA	15	TRBD1	TRBJ2-1	CASSLDYPGQGEQFF	TGTGCCAGCAGCTTAGATTATCCGGGACAGGGTGAGCAGTTCTTC
TRBV29-1	many	9	NA	TRBJ1-2	CSVEVGYTF	TGCAGCGTTGAAGTTGGCTACACCTTC
TRBV6-2/TRBV6-3	NA	13	TRBD1	TRBJ2-7	CASSHTDRDEQYF	TGTGCCAGCAGCCACACGGACAGGGACGAGCAGTACTTC
TRBV7-9	NA	16	TRBD2	TRBJ2-7	CASSSNSGESSYEQYF	TGTGCCAGCAGCTCGAATAGCGGGGAGAGCTCCTACGAGCAGTACTTC
TRBV15	few	14	NA	TRBJ1-4	CATSRAGGGEKLFF	TGTGCCACCAGCAGAGCTGGGGGTGGCGAAAAACTGTTTTTT
TRBV5-4	NA	14	NA	TRBJ1-1	CASSLWPGTGEAFF	TGTGCCAGCAGCTTGTGGCCTGGAACGGGGGAAGCTTTCTTT
TRBV24-1	once	15	NA	TRBJ1-5	CATSAGGGKDQPQHF	TGTGCCACCAGTGCGGGAGGGGGAAAGGATCAGCCCCAGCATTTT
TRBV6-2/TRBV6-3	NA	13	NA	TRBJ2-7	CASIPGQTYEQYF	TGTGCCAGCATCCCCGGACAAACCTACGAGCAGTACTTC
TRBV2	NA	13	NA	TRBJ1-1	CASSELGNTEAFF	TGTGCCAGCAGTGAATTGGGGAACACTGAAGCTTTCTTT
TRBV15	few	15	NA	TRBJ2-2	CATSRDRRYTGELFF	TGTGCCACCAGCAGAGATCGTAGGTACACCGGGGAGCTGTTTTTT
TRBV6-2/TRBV6-3	NA	13	NA	TRBJ2-4	CASSGVAKNIQYF	TGTGCCAGCAGCGGAGTAGCCAAAAACATTCAGTACTTC
TRBV29-1	NA	11	NA	TRBJ1-3	CSVGEGNTIYF	TGCAGCGTGGGGGAGGGAAACACCATATATTTT
TRBV29-1	NA	14	TRBD2	TRBJ2-2	CSVGAGTNTGELFF	TGCAGCGTGGGAGCGGGAACGAACACCGGGGAGCTGTTTTTT
TRBV28	NA	14	NA	TRBJ1-5	CASSPLQGRQPQHF	TGTGCCAGCAGTCCCCTCCAGGGCCGACAGCCCCAGCATTTT
TRBV29-1	many	14	NA	TRBJ1-2	CSYRRIGSGNGYTF	TGCAGTTACAGGCGGATCGGGAGTGGAAATGGCTACACCTTC
TRBV11-2	NA	13	NA	TRBJ2-5	CASSERDPLTQYF	TGTGCCAGCAGCGAGAGAGATCCTTTGACCCAGTACTTC
TRBV6-6	many	14	NA	TRBJ1-4	CASSRQPDNEKLFF	TGTGCCAGCAGTCGACAGCCGGATAATGAAAAACTGTTTTTT
TRBV20-1	NA	16	TRBD2	TRBJ2-1	CSAARTGTSGYNEQFF	TGCAGTGCTGCCCGCACCGGGACTAGCGGCTACAATGAGCAGTTCTTC
TRBV6-2/TRBV6-3	NA	15	TRBD2	TRBJ2-3	CASSTRTRGRDTQYF	TGTGCCAGCAGTACGCGGACTAGAGGAAGAGATACGCAGTATTTT
TRBV28	few	12	NA	TRBJ2-7	CASRDYSYEQYF	TGTGCCAGCAGAGATTACTCCTACGAGCAGTACTTC
TRBV28	few	15	TRBD2	TRBJ2-3	CASSPSGGAVDTQYF	TGTGCCAGCAGTCCTAGCGGGGGGGCAGTAGATACGCAGTATTTT
TRBV4-3	NA	14	NA	TRBJ1-6	CASSQVQIDSPLHF	TGCGCCAGCAGCCAAGTTCAGATCGATTCACCCCTCCACTTT
TRBV10-3	NA	13	NA	TRBJ2-3	CAIRSGDTDTQYF	TGTGCCATCAGATCGGGAGACACAGATACGCAGTATTTT
TRBV12-3/TRBV12-4	few	13	NA	TRBJ2-2	CASSLTPAGELFF	TGTGCCAGCAGTTTAACCCCTGCCGGGGAGCTGTTTTTT
TRBV30	few	18	NA	TRBJ1-5	CAWSVEDGSLYSNQPQHF	TGTGCCTGGAGTGTGGAGGACGGGTCTCTTTATAGCAATCAGCCCCAGCATTTT
TRBV29-1	few	14	NA	TRBJ1-3	CSGLSGGIGNTIYF	TGCAGCGGACTATCGGGAGGTATCGGAAACACCATATATTTT
TRBV12-3/TRBV12-4	few	15	TRBD1	TRBJ1-1	CASSPLHQGGTEAFF	TGTGCCAGCAGTCCCCTTCACCAGGGGGGAACTGAAGCTTTCTTT
TRBV7-2	NA	14	NA	TRBJ2-1	CASQPGWTNNEQFF	TGTGCCAGTCAACCCGGCTGGACTAATAATGAGCAGTTCTTC
TRBV7-2	NA	13	TRBD1	TRBJ1-2	CASSQDRGNGYTF	TGTGCCAGCAGCCAGGACAGGGGGAATGGCTACACCTTC